This T cell receptor (beta chain) was observed in a study of T cells in Graves' hyperthyroidism and ophthalmopathy (dated by TCRdb to between 2017 and 2020). Concerning the study at large: Peripheral blood samples were taken at initial diagnosis, before any treatment was given. A discovery cohort of around 100 patients, 43 with Graves' ophthalmopathy and 57 with stable Graves' hyperthyroidism, was used to find distinguishing TCR V-J signatures. Prospective prediction of ophthalmopathy was tested in an independent validation cohort consisting of some 18 hyperthyroidism patients and approximately 16 patients who later progressed to ophthalmopathy. The roughly 91 discovery patients were randomly split 7:3 into training and test sets. Thyroid tissue and blood T-cell repertoires from roughly six Graves' hyperthyroidism patients were also compared in the study. After sampling, hyperthyroidism patients received methimazole starting at 30 mg daily, and ophthalmopathy patients received high-dose intravenous methylprednisolone. TCR Vbeta CDR3 sequencing of around 130 peripheral blood samples (roughly 43 ophthalmopathy, 70 to 85 hyperthyroidism and roughly 17 progressor patients) is reported in the paper.

In the ophthalmopathy patients, disease was moderately to severely active, with a Clinical Activity Score of 3 or more, a NOSPECS grade of 4 or more, and a duration of less than 3 months. Patients with uncontrolled infections, other autoimmune diseases, pregnancy or lactation were excluded. Clinical symptoms, serum thyroxine and TRAb, thyroid ultrasound, and orbital computed tomography formed the basis for the diagnoses. Ficoll-Paque density gradient centrifugation was used to isolate PBMCs from 8 to 10 ml of fresh peripheral blood. Total RNA was extracted with Trizol reagent, and quality was checked on an Agilent 2100 Bioanalyzer. Overall results and qualifications from the work: In validation, the model predicted progression to ophthalmopathy a median of roughly 6.5 months before onset, with approximately 68% sensitivity and 72.22% specificity. Sample size was not statistically predetermined, and blinding of investigators to group allocation was not performed. Ophthalmopathy was separated from stable hyperthyroidism by a 13 V-J signature model, with 87.88% sensitivity and approximately 84% specificity obtained in cross-validation and 80%/75% obtained in testing. Most expanded thyroid clonotypes (frequency above 0.001) were also found in blood, which suggests that blood repertoires may mirror thyroid immune responses.

From cysteine to phenylalanine, the CDR3 is 14 amino acids long. Left in the record is the CDR3 DNA by itself, 42 bases read in frame from the first base. CDR1 and CDR2 are read off the germline V gene (reference sequence) as DFQATT and SNEGSKA. V is cut by 6 bases and J by 3 bases, and the space between the germline ends is 17 bases. As concerns this clonotype: There is no known antigen for this receptor. Per-nucleotide qualities are absent, and no much larger clonotype sits a single base away.

The TCR beta CDR3 regions were amplified from the RNA transcripts. The first round of RT-PCR for the TCR CDR3 was performed with the HTBI primer set and the Qiagen OneStep RT-PCR kit. The libraries were constructed in a second round of multiplex PCR and then size-selected and purified. Paired-end sequencing of the libraries was performed with 100 bp reads on an Illumina HiSeq2000. Regarding the original processing steps: SOAPnuke was used to process the raw data, removing reads that contained adapters or uncalled bases, had a mean Phred below 15, or lacked an exact match to the constant primer or identifier. COPE v1.2.5 was used to merge high-quality paired reads, and clonotypes were defined as unique nucleotide sequences. MiTCR v1.1 was used to align clonotypes to the IMGT TRBV, TRBD and TRBJ reference segments. The analysis was restricted to V-J combinations with a frequency above 0.0001, which together covered roughly 99% of the repertoires. A TCS score was defined as the ratio of F50 (clonal expansion) to E x V (chaos), with BLOSUM62-based TCRdist applied between CDR3 peptides within each V-J. Welch's t-statistics and random forest reduced roughly 500 V-J features to about 12, which were used in a naive Bayes classifier (R e1071). The Morisita-Horn index was used to measure how similar the thyroid and blood repertoires were. In-frame beta chains were kept once TCRdb had trimmed the public reads at Q25 with fastp and called clones with MiXCR. When rows share a CDR3 protein, they turn into one entry using the most common DNA and genes. TCRdb, rather than the study authors, made the V and J calls. Here the sample has fewer than 650,000 distinct CDR3 sequences; roughly 15% occur a single time. Roughly 4.5% of the sample lies in the top ten.

In this chain, TRBV20-1 is recombined with TRBJ1-1; no D gene call is confident. The TCR originated in a woman in her thirties or forties with Graves' ophthalmopathy. Sequencing was carried out using blood. The DNA reads TGCAGTGCGTCCCTCCCTCCCGGTCACACTGAAGCTTTCTTT. Translated, this is CSASLPPGHTEAFF.